Listed here are 14 T cell receptor beta chains from one sample, sequenced in a study of blood T cells in healthy people across ages. The authors ran a second PCR of about 6 to 11 cycles using a sample-barcoded 5' primer and a J-beta primer mix. MiXCR, run by TCRdb on the 5' RACE reads, gives a single entry per CDR3 protein. Among hundreds of thousands of distinct CDR3 sequences listed, more than 45% were seen once. The source material was blood. The receptor source for this set is a woman of 80 years or more in good health.

The CDR3 here is CASRPTGPAEQFF. CDR3 DNA: TGTGCCAGCAGACCGACAGGGCCGGCTGAGCAGTTCTTC. The V call is TRBV11-2, the J call TRBJ2-1; 7 bases agree with TRBD1. The CDR3 runs 13 residues. Germline CDR1 is SGHAT and CDR2 is FQNNGV. J gave up 9 bases and V 6 bases, and 8 bases lay outside the gene matches.

This chain uses TRBV6-1 with TRBJ2-7; 9 bases agree with TRBD2. The CDR3 runs to 18 residues. CDR1 is MNHNS, CDR2 SASEGT, per germline. V lost 4 bases and J lost 4; bases outside the gene matches: 17. The CDR3 nucleotides are TGTGCCAGCAGTGCAAAACCGGGACTAGCCCCTTTAGGATACGAGCAGTACTTC. Its translation: CASSAKPGLAPLGYEQYF.

The chain uses TRBV10-3 and TRBJ2-1; 8 bases line up with TRBD1. CDR1 is ENHRY, CDR2 SYGVKD, per germline. The CDR3 loop spans 15 amino acids. The trim removed 4 bases at V and 10 bases at J, leaving 12 bases unmatched. The CDR3 DNA follows: TGTGCCATCAGTGGAACGGACAGGGTAGGCGGCGAGCAGTTCTTC. Protein sequence: CAISGTDRVGGEQFF.

A note on this clonotype: A single base separates this from a much larger clone, so it may be a read error. The rearrangement uses TRBV7-3 and TRBJ2-5, with 15 bases aligning to TRBD2. The CDR3 has 17 residues. CDR1 and CDR2 from the germline V gene are SGHTA and FQGTGA. After removal of 1 base from V and 11 bases from J, the junction contained 11 bases not matched to a gene. The CDR3 sequence: CASSLNSGTSGRNEQYF. The CDR3 DNA reads as TGTGCCAGCAGCTTAAACTCTGGGACTAGCGGGAGGAATGAGCAGTACTTC.

In this sample, this clonotype turned up once. The chain links TRBV4-2 to TRBJ1-4, with D unclear. The V end lost 0 bases, the J end lost 2 bases, and 16 bases lay between the germline ends. The germline gives CDR1 LGHNA, CDR2 YNFKEQ. This CDR3 has 18 residues. The CDR3 loop reads CASSQEMGFLGTNEKLFF. The CDR3 DNA is TGTGCCAGCAGCCAAGAGATGGGCTTCTTGGGGACTAATGAAAAACTGTTTTTT.

This clonotype has ten or more counts. The chain combines TRBV7-3 with TRBJ2-5, with unresolved D. Germline CDR1 SGHTA, CDR2 FQGTGA. The V end was cut by 1 base, the J end by 7 bases, with 13 bases between. This CDR3 contains 14 residues. Written as DNA, the CDR3 is TGTGCCAGCAGCTTAAGGCCTCCATATCCGACCCAGTACTTC. Its protein product is CASSLRPPYPTQYF. Based on the CDR3 plus reference TRBV7-3 and TRBJ2-5, the full variable domain is GAGVSQTPSNKVTEKGKYVELRCDPISGHTALYWYRQSLGQGPEFLIYFQGTGAADDSGLPNDRFFAVRPEGSVSTLKIQRTERGDSAVYLCASSLRPPYPTQYFGPGTRLLVL.

V and J are TRBV5-1 and TRBJ2-7; D is possibly TRBD1 (5 bases). The V and J ends lost 2 bases and 0 bases respectively, with 12 bases between them. Looked up from germline, CDR1 is SGHRS and CDR2 is YFSETQ. The CDR3 is made up of 15 amino acids. CDR3 amino acids: CASSFHRSSSYEQYF. The CDR3 DNA sequence: TGCGCCAGCAGCTTTCACAGGTCTTCCTCCTACGAGCAGTACTTC.

This clonotype showed up just once. A much larger clone lies a single base off, so this may be a read error. The chain couples TRBV20-1 to TRBJ2-3; 13 nucleotides agree with TRBD2. This CDR3 is 14 amino acids long. The germline V gene has CDR1 DFQATT and CDR2 SNEGSKA (reference sequence). V shed 8 bases, J shed 4 bases, and the junction held 6 bases outside the gene matches. As DNA, the CDR3 is TGCAGTACATCCGGGACTAGCGGGGCAGATACGCAGTATTTT. Protein sequence: CSTSGTSGADTQYF.

The chain is built from TRBV12-3 or TRBV12-4 and TRBJ1-1; 12 positions match TRBD1. The V and J ends lost 6 bases and 4 bases, in that order; junction bases with no gene match: 6. The CDR3 covers 15 residues. The CDR3 nucleotides are TGTGCCAGCAGCCGGGACAGGGGGCGCGGCACTGAAGCTTTCTTT. Residues: CASSRDRGRGTEAFF.

The chain recombines TRBV5-1 with TRBJ2-3; tentatively, D is TRBD1 (7 bases). V was shortened by 0 bases and J by 3 bases, with 20 bases between the two germline ends. CDR1 and CDR2 (germline): SGHRS, YFSETQ. This CDR3 has 18 residues. The CDR3 nucleotides are TGCGCCAGCAGCTTGGTTATCGCGACAGGGAGGAGAACAGATACGCAGTATTTT. Translated: CASSLVIATGRRTDTQYF.

With respect to this clonotype: This clone may be a read error of a much larger clone one base away. This chain links TRBV20-1 with TRBJ2-1; no definite D call. CDR1 is DFQATT, CDR2 SNEGSKA, per germline (reference sequence). CDR3 length equals 14 residues. The CDR3 nucleotides are TGCAATGCTAGAGATCCCGGCACCACCAATGAGCAGTTCTTC. This encodes CNARDPGTTNEQFF.

CDR3 protein: CASRDRVKSDTQYF. Here the CDR3 DNA reads TGTGCCAGCAGAGACAGGGTCAAGTCAGATACGCAGTATTTT. The J gene is TRBJ2-3, the V gene TRBV2, with 7 bases lining up with TRBD1. The germline V gene encodes CDR1 SNHLY and CDR2 FYNNEI. This CDR3 comprises 14 residues. V trimming: 6 bases; J trimming: 4 bases; junction bases outside the gene matches: 7. The full variable domain, its missing parts supplied by reference TRBV2 and TRBJ2-3, is EPEVTQTPSHQVTQMGQEVILRCVPISNHLYFYWYRQILGQKVEFLVSFYNNEISEKSEIFDDQFSVERPDGSNFTLKIRSTKLEDSAMYFCASRDRVKSDTQYFGPGTRLTVL.

This clonotype was found many times. The CDR3 sequence: CASSYGAFGNTIYF. CDR3 DNA: TGTGCCAGCAGTTACGGTGCCTTTGGAAACACCATATATTTT. V and J are TRBV6-5 and TRBJ1-3; no definite D call. This CDR3 comprises 14 residues. Germline V gene sequence: CDR1 MNHEY, CDR2 SVGAGI. Trimming pared 2 bases from V and 3 bases from J, leaving 8 bases between.

V is TRBV20-1 and J is TRBJ1-6, with D tentatively TRBD1 (6 bases). This CDR3 has 14 residues. In germline, CDR1 is DFQATT, CDR2 SNEGSKA (reference sequence). V dropped 0 bases and J dropped 5 bases, with 8 bases sitting between them. The DNA of the CDR3 is TGCAGTGCTAGAGAAGGGGGAAATAATTCACCCCTCCACTTT. This codes for CSAREGGNNSPLHF.